This section outlines one TCR beta chain sequence together with its context. Its specificity is unknown. The data originate from a study of vaccination and CD4 T cells after COVID-19. On the study more broadly: The stimulus for the cells was overlapping spike peptides derived from SARS-CoV-2, HCoV-NL63, HCoV-OC43 and HCoV-229E.

As to treatment: approximately nine-day PBMC culture with coronavirus spike peptide pools or control peptides (ViraFEST assay). ViraFEST relied on peptide pools to expand antigen-specific T cells; the TCRs were sequenced afterward. Germline CDR1 SEHNR, CDR2 FQNEAQ (reference sequence). The CDR3 has 15 amino acids. The V gene end was trimmed by 6 bases and the J gene end by 2 bases; junction bases not matched to a gene: 7. The Oncomine TCR Beta short-read assay generated sequence data from the DNA of cultured CD4+ T cells. TCRdb ran MiXCR on the PCR reads and lists one entry per CDR3 protein. In the table there are about 15,000 distinct CDR3 sequences, around 80% of which are singletons.

The sequence was collected from a human donor who had recovered from COVID-19. The specimen was CD4+ T cells from blood, cultured in vitro. The V gene is TRBV7-9, the J gene TRBJ2-5, with 9 nucleotides matching TRBD1. The CDR3 loop is CASRDRGSSQETQYF. The CDR3, as DNA: TGTGCCAGCAGAGACAGGGGGAGCTCTCAAGAGACCCAGTACTTC.